This TCR beta chain came from a study of T-cell memory formation after mild COVID-19. Study observations and caveats: There was a balanced CD4/CD8 profile in clones contracting day 15 to 85, and later expanders leaned CD4+. Contracting CD8+ clones were enriched in EMRA, CD4+ mainly in CM and EM.

V lost 5 bases, J lost 2 bases, and 5 bases lay in between. Germline V gene sequence: CDR1 SGHVS, CDR2 FNYEAQ. This CDR3 has 12 amino acids. Details on this clonotype: Its specificity is not known.

TCRdb ran MiXCR on the 5' RACE reads and lists one entry per CDR3 protein. The sample shows 110,000 or so distinct CDR3 sequences, around a fifth of them seen only once. The chain employs TRBV7-6 and TRBJ2-3; D remains unclear. The clonotype was recovered from a man aged 18 to 30 who had mild COVID-19 (a few samples of this study predate the infection). Cell type and time point are not known. The specimen sequenced was PBMCs or a T cell subset sorted from them (not recorded which). CDR3 coding DNA: TGTGCCAGCAGCCTATACACAGATACGCAGTATTTT. Its protein product is CASSLYTDTQYF.